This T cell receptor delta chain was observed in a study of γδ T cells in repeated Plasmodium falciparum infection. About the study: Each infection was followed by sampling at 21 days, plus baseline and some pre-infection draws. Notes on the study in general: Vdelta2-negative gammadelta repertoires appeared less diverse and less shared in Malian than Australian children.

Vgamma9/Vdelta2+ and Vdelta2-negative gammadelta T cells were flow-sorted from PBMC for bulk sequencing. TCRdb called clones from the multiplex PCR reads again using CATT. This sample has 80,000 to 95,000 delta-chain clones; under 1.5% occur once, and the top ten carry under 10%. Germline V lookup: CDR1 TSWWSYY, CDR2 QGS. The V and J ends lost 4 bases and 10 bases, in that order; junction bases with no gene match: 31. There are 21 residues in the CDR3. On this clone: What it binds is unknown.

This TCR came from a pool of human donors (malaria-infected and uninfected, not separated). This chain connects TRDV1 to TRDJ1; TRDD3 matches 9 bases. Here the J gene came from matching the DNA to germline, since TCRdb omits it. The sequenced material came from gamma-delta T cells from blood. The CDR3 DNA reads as TGTGCTCTTGGGGGGGACGATTCTTCCCCCCTGGGGGATTACTATGAATGGGGACTCATCTTT. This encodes CALGGDDSSPLGDYYEWGLIF.